The 5 T cell receptor beta chains below all came from one sample that was sequenced in a study of cytomegalovirus exposure and HLA in healthy donors. Only in-frame clones appear in the TCRdb table, and some are missing; sequencing was by immunoSEQ multiplex PCR. The sample contains about 200,000 clones, more than 75% of which appear only once. The sequencing sample was made of PBMCs. The receptors shown here come from a woman younger than 30 in good health and CMV-seropositive.

This chain joins TRBV11-2 and TRBJ2-5; D not resolved. The CDR3 is 14 amino acids. Trimming stripped 5 bases from V and 0 bases from J, with 10 bases between. CDR1 and CDR2 from the germline V gene are SGHAT and FQNNGV. The DNA of the CDR3 is TGTGCCAGCAGCACCAGAAGCGACCAAGAGACCCAGTACTTC. Amino acids: CASSTRSDQETQYF.

This clone has a single count. J is TRBJ2-5 and V is TRBV6-1, with 7 nucleotides matching TRBD2. Germline V gene data show CDR1 as MNHNS and CDR2 as SASEGT. The CDR3 totals 15 residues. Trimming at V came to 3 bases and at J to 5 bases, leaving 9 bases not matched to a gene. This CDR3 is CASSDGSGGAETQYF. CDR3 coding DNA: TGTGCCAGCAGTGATGGGTCGGGGGGAGCGGAGACCCAGTACTTC.

The genes are TRBV7-9 and TRBJ1-3; D is perhaps TRBD1 (6 bases). The length of the CDR3 is 14 residues. Germline V CDR1 and CDR2: SEHNR, FQNEAQ (reference sequence). Trimming removed 5 bases from V and 4 bases from J, with 12 bases in between. The chain's CDR3 is CASSRQGHGNTIYF. The DNA for the CDR3 is TGTGCCAGCAGCCGTCAGGGGCACGGAAACACCATATATTTT.

The rearrangement links TRBV7-3 to TRBJ1-1; a possible D gene is TRBD1 (5 bases). The CDR3 extends over 16 amino acids. Deletions cut 0 bases from V and 5 bases from J, with 16 bases between. CDR1 is SGHTA and CDR2 is FQGTGA in the germline V gene. The CDR3 sequence: CASSLTPLGGWTEAFF. In DNA form, the CDR3 reads TGTGCCAGCAGCTTAACGCCCCTCGGGGGATGGACTGAAGCTTTCTTT.

The V and J genes are TRBV7-9 and TRBJ2-7; D is possibly TRBD1 (5 bases). The CDR3 has 14 amino acids. CDR1 and CDR2 from the germline V gene are SEHNR and FQNEAQ (reference sequence). The V end was cut by 3 bases, the J end by 2 bases, with 11 bases between. DNA for the CDR3: TGTGCCAGCAGCTTCCAGGGTAGCACCTACGAGCAGTACTTC. Translation gives CASSFQGSTYEQYF.